The present T cell receptor beta chain was sequenced within a study of cytomegalovirus exposure and HLA in healthy donors. Across the whole study: From donors who were HLA-typed, an early data release held about 89 million unique TCRs. Genotyping showed 75% to 90% of 300 to 450 donors falling in the Caucasian-associated ancestry cluster.

This clone occurred once. Its antigen remains unidentified. One end of the junction fails to match germline, which may point to a read error. Overall study results and limits: The study designated 150 or so TCR beta chains cytomegalovirus-associated.

13 Jbeta primers and 60 Vbeta primers were used for the PCR. The protocol was immunoSEQ multiplex PCR, while the TCRdb copy is restricted to in-frame clones and leaves out a portion. The sample yields more than 95,000 clones, 74% seen once. Per germline, CDR1 SEHNR and CDR2 FQNEAQ (reference sequence). The CDR3 totals 16 residues. The donors (healthy individuals) were bone marrow donors. V and J are TRBV7-9 and TRBJ1-6; D is ambiguous. The sample consisted of PBMCs. This TCR was sampled from a woman aged 45-60 years in good health and CMV-seropositive. The CDR3 loop is CSSSLEGGTYNSPLHF. In DNA, the CDR3 is TGTTCCAGCAGCTTAGAAGGCGGGACCTATAATTCACCCCTCCACTTT.